The rows below give T cell receptor beta chains drawn from one sample of a study of response to subunit inactivated influenza vaccine. Using its own MiXCR run on the RT-PCR reads, TCRdb lists one record per CDR3 protein. The sample carries more than 700,000 distinct CDR3 sequences, 21% recorded once. Sample: PBMCs from blood, taken 5 to 6 days after vaccination. These receptors were taken from a man aged 50 to 60 who received an inactivated influenza vaccine. The CDR3 runs from the conserved cysteine through the conserved F or W. D genes are given only for firm matches. Clone size, where shown, is once, few, many, or a class for clones that have expanded.

size	V	J	D	CDR3	DNA
-	TRBV29-1	TRBJ2-3	-	CSVEDYGSTDTQYF	TGCAGCGTTGAAGACTATGGCAGCACAGATACGCAGTATTTT
-	TRBV5-1	TRBJ1-2	TRBD1	CASSSDRGGYGYTF	TGCGCCAGCAGCTCAGACAGGGGTGGCTATGGCTACACCTTC
-	TRBV7-2	TRBJ2-6	-	CASSLGAGYGANVLTF	TGTGCCAGCAGCTTAGGTGCCGGGTATGGGGCCAACGTCCTGACTTTC
many	TRBV20-1	TRBJ2-7	-	CSARPAYEQYF	TGCAGTGCTAGACCCGCCTACGAGCAGTACTTC
-	TRBV6-2/TRBV6-3	TRBJ2-7	-	CASSYSSTYEQYF	TGTGCCAGCAGTTACTCGAGCACCTACGAGCAGTACTTC
few	TRBV7-2	TRBJ2-3	-	CASHDWGASTDTQYF	TGTGCCAGCCATGATTGGGGGGCTAGCACAGATACGCAGTATTTT
-	TRBV6-1	TRBJ2-5	-	CASTQLAAQETQYF	TGTGCCAGCACTCAACTAGCCGCTCAAGAGACCCAGTACTTC
few	TRBV20-1	TRBJ2-7	TRBD1	CSAREGTAIYYEQYF	TGCAGTGCTAGAGAGGGGACAGCCATCTACTACGAGCAGTACTTC
-	TRBV29-1	TRBJ1-2	TRBD1	CSAGTAQSGYTF	TGCAGCGCCGGGACAGCACAATCTGGCTACACCTTC
-	TRBV20-1	TRBJ2-7	TRBD2	CSGTGLAGPLSYEQYF	TGCAGTGGCACGGGACTAGCGGGGCCTCTCTCCTACGAGCAGTACTTC
-	TRBV28	TRBJ2-3	-	CASSLWGTSTDTQYF	TGTGCCAGCAGTTTATGGGGGACTAGCACAGATACGCAGTATTTT
few	TRBV6-1	TRBJ1-2	-	CASSQRDNYGYTF	TGTGCCAGCTCACAGCGTGATAACTATGGCTACACCTTC
many	TRBV20-1	TRBJ2-6	TRBD2	CSARVGTTGANVLTF	TGCAGTGCTAGAGTGGGGACTACTGGGGCCAACGTCCTGACTTTC
few	TRBV20-1	TRBJ1-5	-	CSARDWSGSYNQPQHF	TGCAGTGCTAGAGATTGGTCAGGGTCCTACAATCAGCCCCAGCATTTT
-	TRBV12-3/TRBV12-4	TRBJ1-6	-	CASSLEAAGISPLHF	TGTGCCAGCAGTTTGGAGGCGGCAGGGATTTCACCCCTCCACTTT
-	TRBV15	TRBJ2-5	-	CATRNTRVEKTQYF	TGTGCCACCAGAAATACTAGGGTGGAAAAGACCCAGTACTTC
few	TRBV7-2	TRBJ2-7	TRBD2	CASSLAGTSVVHEQYF	TGTGCCAGCAGCTTAGCCGGGACTAGCGTCGTCCACGAGCAGTACTTC
-	TRBV6-2/TRBV6-3	TRBJ2-2	TRBD2	CASSSGTTHLTGELFF	TGTGCCAGCAGTTCAGGGACTACCCACCTTACCGGGGAGCTGTTTTTT
-	TRBV5-5	TRBJ2-5	-	CASSQTPQVQETQYF	TGTGCCAGCAGCCAAACCCCACAGGTCCAAGAGACCCAGTACTTC
-	TRBV9	TRBJ2-7	TRBD2	CASSVVASGSNGEQYF	TGTGCCAGCAGCGTAGTTGCTAGCGGGAGTAACGGGGAGCAGTACTTC
-	TRBV10-3	TRBJ2-2	-	CAITNTGGTGELFF	TGTGCCATCACCAACACGGGTGGGACCGGGGAGCTGTTTTTT
few	TRBV5-1	TRBJ2-5	-	CASTASKGTPHQETQYF	TGCGCCAGCACCGCCAGCAAAGGGACACCTCATCAAGAGACCCAGTACTTC
few	TRBV29-1	TRBJ2-1	-	CSVEEGRRGGNEQFF	TGCAGCGTTGAAGAGGGCCGAAGGGGTGGTAATGAGCAGTTCTTC
-	TRBV7-9	TRBJ1-1	-	CASSLRNLNTEAFF	TGTGCCAGCAGCCTACGGAATTTGAACACTGAAGCTTTCTTT
few	TRBV28	TRBJ2-7	TRBD1	CASRNPGGYEQYF	TGTGCCAGCCGAAACCCAGGGGGATACGAGCAGTACTTC
-	TRBV4-3	TRBJ1-3	-	CASSQGGGDSGNTIYF	TGCGCCAGCAGCCAAGGGGGGGGCGACTCTGGAAACACCATATATTTT
few	TRBV29-1	TRBJ1-1	TRBD1	CSFRQGLNTEAFF	TGCAGCTTCCGACAGGGCCTTAACACTGAAGCTTTCTTT
-	TRBV5-1	TRBJ2-2	TRBD1	CASSLGYRGSNTGELFF	TGCGCCAGCAGCTTGGGGTACAGGGGTTCGAACACCGGGGAGCTGTTTTTT
-	TRBV6-2/TRBV6-3	TRBJ1-2	-	CASSWALTVAVGYTF	TGTGCCAGCAGTTGGGCGTTGACAGTGGCAGTGGGCTACACCTTC
few	TRBV6-2/TRBV6-3	TRBJ2-2	TRBD2	CASSYPDVTSGEPGELFF	TGTGCCAGCAGTTACCCCGACGTGACTAGCGGGGAGCCCGGGGAGCTGTTTTTT
-	TRBV4-1	TRBJ2-5	TRBD1	CASSQLGGEETQYF	TGCGCCAGCAGCCAATTAGGGGGCGAGGAGACCCAGTACTTC
few	TRBV10-3	TRBJ2-1	-	CAISDSRGGVEQFF	TGTGCCATCAGTGATTCGAGGGGGGGGGTTGAGCAGTTCTTC
-	TRBV28	TRBJ2-1	-	CASSFPPGNNEQFF	TGTGCCAGCAGTTTCCCCCCCGGGAACAATGAGCAGTTCTTC
few	TRBV20-1	TRBJ2-2	-	CSATTGNSGELFF	TGCAGTGCGACCACAGGGAACTCGGGGGAGCTGTTTTTT
-	TRBV6-1	TRBJ2-7	-	CASSESLLEQYF	TGTGCCAGCAGTGAATCCCTCCTCGAGCAGTACTTC
-	TRBV4-1	TRBJ2-3	TRBD1	CASSQPGQGVPDTQYF	TGCGCCAGCAGCCAACCGGGACAGGGGGTGCCAGATACGCAGTATTTT
few	TRBV7-9	TRBJ2-5	-	CASSWGAVGETQYF	TGTGCCAGCAGCTGGGGTGCGGTTGGGGAGACCCAGTACTTC
few	TRBV27	TRBJ2-7	-	CASSPRQTYEQYF	TGTGCCAGCAGTCCCCGACAGACCTACGAGCAGTACTTC